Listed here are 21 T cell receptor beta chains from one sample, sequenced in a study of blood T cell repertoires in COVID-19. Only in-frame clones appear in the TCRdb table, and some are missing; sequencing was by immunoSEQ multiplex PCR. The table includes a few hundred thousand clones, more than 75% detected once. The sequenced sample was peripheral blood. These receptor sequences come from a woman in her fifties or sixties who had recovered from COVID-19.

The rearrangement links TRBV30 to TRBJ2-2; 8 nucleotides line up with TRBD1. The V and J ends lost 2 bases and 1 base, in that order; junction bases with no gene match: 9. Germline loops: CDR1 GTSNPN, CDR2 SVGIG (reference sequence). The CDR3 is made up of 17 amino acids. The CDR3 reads CAWSPKTGTGNTGELFF. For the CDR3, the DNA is TGTGCCTGGAGTCCGAAAACCGGGACAGGGAACACCGGGGAGCTGTTTTTT.

DNA of the CDR3: TGTGCCAGCAGACATTCAGGAGGAAACACCATATATTTT. Its translation is CASRHSGGNTIYF. The rearrangement joins TRBV28 to TRBJ1-3; D gene uncertain. V lost 6 bases to trimming and J lost 4 bases, with 10 bases between them. CDR3 length equals 13 residues. In germline, CDR1 is MDHEN, CDR2 SYDVKM.

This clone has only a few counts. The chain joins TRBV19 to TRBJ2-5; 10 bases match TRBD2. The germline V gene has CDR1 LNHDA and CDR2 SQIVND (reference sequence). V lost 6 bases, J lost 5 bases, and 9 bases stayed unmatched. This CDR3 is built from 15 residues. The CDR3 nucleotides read TGTGCCAGTAGCACCCTAGCGGGAGTCCGGGAGACCCAGTACTTC. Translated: CASSTLAGVRETQYF.

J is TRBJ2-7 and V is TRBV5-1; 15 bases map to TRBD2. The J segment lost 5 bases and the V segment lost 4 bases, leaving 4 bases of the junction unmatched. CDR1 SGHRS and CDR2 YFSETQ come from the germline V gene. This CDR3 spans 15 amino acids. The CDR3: CASSTGLAGGHEQYF. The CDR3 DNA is TGCGCCAGCAGCACGGGACTAGCGGGAGGCCACGAGCAGTACTTC.

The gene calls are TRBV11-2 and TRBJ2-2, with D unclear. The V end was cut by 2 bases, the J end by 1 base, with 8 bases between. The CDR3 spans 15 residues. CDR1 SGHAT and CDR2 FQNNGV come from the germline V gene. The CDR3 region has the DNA TGTGCCAGCAGCTTATCCCTTGTGAACACCGGGGAGCTGTTTTTT. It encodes CASSLSLVNTGELFF.

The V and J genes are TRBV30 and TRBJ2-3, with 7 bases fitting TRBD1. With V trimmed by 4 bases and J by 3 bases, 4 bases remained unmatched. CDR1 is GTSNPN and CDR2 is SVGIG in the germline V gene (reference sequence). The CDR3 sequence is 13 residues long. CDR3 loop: CAWTLQGTDTQYF. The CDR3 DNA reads TGTGCCTGGACCCTACAGGGGACAGATACGCAGTATTTT. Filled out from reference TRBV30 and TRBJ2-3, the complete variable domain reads SQTIHQWPATLVQPVGSPLSLECTVEGTSNPNLYWYRQAAGRGLQLLFYSVGIGQISSEVPQNLSASRPQDRQFILSSKKLLLSDSGFYLCAWTLQGTDTQYFGPGTRLTVL.

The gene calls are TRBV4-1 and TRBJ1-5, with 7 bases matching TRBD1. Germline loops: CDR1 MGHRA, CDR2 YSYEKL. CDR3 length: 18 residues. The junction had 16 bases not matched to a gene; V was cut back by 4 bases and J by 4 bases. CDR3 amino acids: CASSLQQGSDGSNQPQHF. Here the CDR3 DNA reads TGCGCCAGCAGCCTACAACAGGGGTCGGATGGAAGTAATCAGCCCCAGCATTTT.

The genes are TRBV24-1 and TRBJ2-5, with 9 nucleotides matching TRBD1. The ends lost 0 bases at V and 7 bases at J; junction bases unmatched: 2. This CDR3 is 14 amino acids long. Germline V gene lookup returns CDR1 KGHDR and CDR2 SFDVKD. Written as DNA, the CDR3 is TGTGCCACCAGTGATTTGACAGGGGGCGGGACCCAGTACTTC. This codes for CATSDLTGGGTQYF.

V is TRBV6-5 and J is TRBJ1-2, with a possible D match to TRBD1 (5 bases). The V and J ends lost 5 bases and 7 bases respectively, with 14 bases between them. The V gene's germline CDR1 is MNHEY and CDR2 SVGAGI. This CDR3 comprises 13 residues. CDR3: CASSPTVRAGYTF. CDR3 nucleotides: TGTGCCAGCAGTCCAACGGTCAGGGCTGGCTACACCTTC.

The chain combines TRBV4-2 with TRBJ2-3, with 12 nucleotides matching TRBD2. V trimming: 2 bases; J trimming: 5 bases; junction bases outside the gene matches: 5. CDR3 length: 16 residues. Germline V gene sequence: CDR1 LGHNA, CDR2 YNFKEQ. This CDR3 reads CASSQRLAGEVDTQYF. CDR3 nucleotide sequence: TGTGCCAGCAGCCAAAGACTAGCGGGAGAGGTAGATACGCAGTATTTT.

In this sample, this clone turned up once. CDR3 in DNA: TGTGCCAGCAGCTTATTCAGACAGGGGGCCAAAAACATTCAGTACTTC. It is translated as CASSLFRQGAKNIQYF. The chain is built from TRBV2 and TRBJ2-4; 8 nucleotides align to TRBD1. CDR1 is SNHLY and CDR2 is FYNNEI in the germline V gene. The trim removed 6 bases at V and 1 base at J, leaving 8 bases unmatched. This CDR3 is built from 16 residues.

CDR3 amino acids: CASNLLAGGFNEQFF. CDR3 nucleotide sequence: TGTGCCAGCAACCTCCTAGCGGGAGGGTTCAATGAGCAGTTCTTC. The chain links TRBV27 to TRBJ2-1, with TRBD2 identical over 12 bases. CDR3 length: 15 amino acids. The junction had 7 bases not matched to a gene; V was cut back by 7 bases and J by 6 bases. Germline CDR1 MNHEY, CDR2 SMNVEV (reference sequence).

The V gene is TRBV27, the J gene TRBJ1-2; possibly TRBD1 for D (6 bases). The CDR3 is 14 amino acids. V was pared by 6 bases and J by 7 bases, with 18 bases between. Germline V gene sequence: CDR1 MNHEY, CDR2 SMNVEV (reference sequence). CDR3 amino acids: CASRGGGGGGGYTF. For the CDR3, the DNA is TGTGCCAGCAGGGGCGGGGGCGGCGGTGGTGGCTACACCTTC.

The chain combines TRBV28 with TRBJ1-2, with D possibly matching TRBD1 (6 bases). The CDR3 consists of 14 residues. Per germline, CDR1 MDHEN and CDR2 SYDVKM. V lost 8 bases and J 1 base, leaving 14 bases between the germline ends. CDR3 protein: CASRDTGYNYGYTF. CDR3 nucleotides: TGTGCCAGCCGAGACACAGGGTATAACTATGGCTACACCTTC.

The CDR3 region is CASSLDLRKQAFF. Here the CDR3 DNA reads TGTGCCAGCAGCTTAGACTTAAGAAAGCAAGCTTTCTTT. The rearrangement joins TRBV7-2 to TRBJ1-1; D gene uncertain. V lost 1 base to trimming and J lost 9 bases, with 12 bases between them. The CDR3 spans 13 residues. Germline V CDR1 and CDR2: SGHTA, FQGNSA. Filled out from reference TRBV7-2 and TRBJ1-1, the complete variable domain reads GAGVSQSPSNKVTEKGKDVELRCDPISGHTALYWYRQSLGQGLEFLIYFQGNSAPDKSGLPSDRFSAERTGGSVSTLTIQRTQQEDSAVYLCASSLDLRKQAFFGQGTRLTVV.

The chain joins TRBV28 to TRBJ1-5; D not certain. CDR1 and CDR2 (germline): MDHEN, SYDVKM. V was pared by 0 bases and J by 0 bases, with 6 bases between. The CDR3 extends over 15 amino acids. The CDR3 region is CASSLWQNSNQPQHF. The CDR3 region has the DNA TGTGCCAGCAGTTTATGGCAGAATAGCAATCAGCCCCAGCATTTT.

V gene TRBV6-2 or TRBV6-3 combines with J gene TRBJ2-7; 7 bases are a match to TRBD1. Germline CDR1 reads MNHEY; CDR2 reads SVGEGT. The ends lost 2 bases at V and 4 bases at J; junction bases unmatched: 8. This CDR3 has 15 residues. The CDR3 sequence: CASSYIGGAVYEQYF. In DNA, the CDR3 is TGTGCCAGCAGTTACATAGGGGGCGCGGTGTACGAGCAGTACTTC.

CDR3 sequence: CASSLHPREEAFF. DNA for the CDR3: TGTGCCAGCTCACTTCATCCCAGGGAAGAAGCTTTCTTT. This chain connects TRBV18 to TRBJ1-1; D may be TRBD1 (5 bases). Germline lookup yields CDR1 KGHSH and CDR2 LQKENI. CDR3 size: 13 residues. Between the trimmed V and J ends, which lost 4 bases and 8 bases, there was a span of 14 bases. Full variable domain (outside the CDR3, taken from reference TRBV18 and TRBJ1-1): NAGVMQNPRHLVRRRGQEARLRCSPMKGHSHVYWYRQLPEEGLKFMVYLQKENIIDESGMPKERFSAEFPKEGPSILRIQQVVRGDSAAYFCASSLHPREEAFFGQGTRLTVV.

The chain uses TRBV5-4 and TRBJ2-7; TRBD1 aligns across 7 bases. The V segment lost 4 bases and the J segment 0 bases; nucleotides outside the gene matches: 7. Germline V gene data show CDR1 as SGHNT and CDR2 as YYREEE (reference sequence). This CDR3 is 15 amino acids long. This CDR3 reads CASSRDRASSYEQYF. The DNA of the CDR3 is TGTGCCAGCAGCCGCGACAGGGCAAGCTCCTACGAGCAGTACTTC. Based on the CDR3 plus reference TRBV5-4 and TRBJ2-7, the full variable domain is ETGVTQSPTHLIKTRGQQVTLRCSSQSGHNTVSWYQQALGQGPQFIFQYYREEENGRGNFPPRFSGLQFPNYSSELNVNALELDDSALYLCASSRDRASSYEQYFGPGTRLTVT.

The CDR3 is CASSLLLAGGPDEQYF. CDR3 sequence (DNA): TGTGCCAGCAGCTTATTGCTAGCGGGAGGGCCCGACGAGCAGTACTTC. The V gene is TRBV7-9, the J gene TRBJ2-7; 12 positions match TRBD2. The CDR3 length is 16 residues. The V gene's germline CDR1 is SEHNR and CDR2 FQNEAQ (reference sequence). The junction had 7 bases not matched to a gene; V was cut back by 2 bases and J by 5 bases.

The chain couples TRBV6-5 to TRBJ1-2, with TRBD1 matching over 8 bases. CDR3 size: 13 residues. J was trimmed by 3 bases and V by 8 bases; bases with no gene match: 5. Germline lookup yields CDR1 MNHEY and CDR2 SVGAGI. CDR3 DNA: TGTGCCAGCGGAAAACAGGGGGACTATGGCTACACCTTC. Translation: CASGKQGDYGYTF.